One sample yielded the 9 T cell receptor beta chains listed below, sequenced in a study of blood T cell repertoires in COVID-19. TCRdb's copy holds only in-frame clones and misses some; the assay was immunoSEQ multiplex PCR. The sample includes some 240,000 clones, under 90% seen only once; the top ten take 4.1%. Material: PBMCs or T cells enriched from blood (not recorded which). Receptors originate from a man aged 25-40 years with acute COVID-19.

This clone was seen a handful of times. The V gene is TRBV5-8, the J gene TRBJ1-4; unclear D gene. The CDR3 is made up of 14 amino acids. Germline CDR1 SGHTS, CDR2 YDEGEE. Trimming pared 4 bases from V and 10 bases from J, leaving 17 bases between. The CDR3 here is CASSAPLQVGKLFF. In nucleotides, the CDR3 is TGTGCCAGCAGCGCCCCCCTCCAGGTTGGAAAACTGTTTTTT.

Comment on this clone: Compared with germline, one end of the junction differs, possibly owing to a read error. The chain carries TRBV18 and TRBJ2-3; TRBD2 aligns across 7 bases. This CDR3 is 16 amino acids long. Looked up from germline, CDR1 is KGHSH and CDR2 is LQKENI. The CDR3 DNA reads as TGTGCCAGCTCCCCACTAGCGAAGGGAAGCACAGATACGCAGTATTTT. Translated: CASSPLAKGSTDTQYF.

The CDR3 DNA is TGTGCCAGCAGCCTAACCACAGATACGCAGTATTTT. It yields the protein CASSLTTDTQYF. The V call is TRBV11-2, the J call TRBJ2-3; D is unresolved. The germline V and J ends were trimmed by 5 bases and 2 bases, with 5 bases remaining between them. The CDR3 extends over 12 amino acids. CDR1 and CDR2 from the germline V gene are SGHAT and FQNNGV.

In its sample, this clone was seen once. This CDR3 reads CASSPTDVTNSPLHF. The CDR3 nucleotides are TGTGCCAGCAGTCCGACAGATGTGACGAATTCACCCCTCCACTTT. This chain uses TRBV27 with TRBJ1-6; D possibly corresponds to TRBD1 (5 bases). This CDR3 is built from 15 residues. V was shortened by 5 bases and J by 7 bases, with 15 bases between the two germline ends. Germline V gives CDR1 MNHEY, CDR2 SMNVEV (reference sequence).

V gene TRBV6-1 combines with J gene TRBJ1-6; perhaps TRBD1 as D (5 bases). Trimming stripped 2 bases from V and 14 bases from J, with 10 bases between. Germline V CDR1 and CDR2: MNHNS, SASEGT. This CDR3 is 12 amino acids long. DNA for the CDR3: TGTGCCAGCAGTGAACAGGGAACAGCCCTCCACTTT. It yields the protein CASSEQGTALHF.

This CDR3 is CASSLVGTSELFF. The CDR3 nucleotides are TGTGCCAGCAGCTTAGTAGGGACTAGCGAGCTGTTTTTT. The chain links TRBV11-2 to TRBJ2-2; TRBD2 aligns across 9 bases. CDR3 length equals 13 residues. Unmatched junction bases numbered 2, after V lost 1 base and J lost 11 bases. Germline lookup yields CDR1 SGHAT and CDR2 FQNNGV.

This sequence joins TRBV19 and TRBJ2-2, with unresolved D. The V end lost 1 base, the J end lost 5 bases, and 8 bases lay between the germline ends. This CDR3 spans 14 amino acids. Germline V CDR1 and CDR2: LNHDA, SQIVND (reference sequence). The CDR3 coding sequence is TGTGCCAGTAGTATAGCGCGATTGACCGGGGAGCTGTTTTTT. Amino acids: CASSIARLTGELFF.

V and J are TRBV9 and TRBJ2-1; 8 bases are shared with TRBD2. In germline, CDR1 is SGDLS, CDR2 YYNGEE. Losses at the gene ends were 5 bases for V and 9 bases for J; bases not matched to a gene: 7. The CDR3 covers 13 residues. The CDR3: CASRDRAGGEQFF. In DNA form, the CDR3 reads TGTGCCAGCAGGGATAGGGCGGGGGGTGAGCAGTTCTTC.

This chain connects TRBV7-6 to TRBJ2-5; weak D call: TRBD1 (5 bases). Germline CDR1 is SGHVS and CDR2 is FNYEAQ. V was cut by 4 bases and J by 7 bases, with 13 bases left in between. There are 13 residues in the CDR3. The CDR3, as DNA: TGTGCCAGCAGCTCTCCAGGGCTGGGGACCCAGTACTTC. It encodes CASSSPGLGTQYF. Full variable domain (rest looked up from reference TRBV7-6 and TRBJ2-5): GAGVSQSPRYKVTKRGQDVALRCDPISGHVSLYWYRQALGQGPEFLTYFNYEAQQDKSGLPNDRFSAERPEGSISTLTIQRTEQRDSAMYRCASSSPGLGTQYFGPGTRLLVL.